Each of the 3 T cell receptor beta chains below was sequenced from the same sample in a study of blood T cell repertoires in COVID-19. The method was immunoSEQ multiplex PCR; TCRdb's version includes in-frame clones alone and lacks a portion of them. The table has around 110,000 clones, 82% seen once. The source material was peripheral blood. These receptors were obtained from a man in his 70s with acute or convalescent COVID-19.

The CDR3 protein is CASSPRAVEFTDTQYF. Written as DNA, the CDR3 is TGCGCCAGCAGCCCGAGGGCGGTGGAGTTCACAGATACGCAGTATTTT. The rearrangement links TRBV5-1 to TRBJ2-3; TRBD2 is a possible D gene (5 bases). This CDR3 spans 16 amino acids. V was clipped by 4 bases and J by 2 bases, with 17 bases between them. The germline gives CDR1 SGHRS, CDR2 YFSETQ.

The rearrangement joins TRBV28 to TRBJ1-5; 9 bases map to TRBD1. Trimming at V came to 9 bases and at J to 4 bases, leaving 4 bases not matched to a gene. The germline gives CDR1 MDHEN, CDR2 SYDVKM. The CDR3 extends over 13 amino acids. The CDR3 DNA follows: TGTGCCAGTATGGACAGGGGTAATCAGCCCCAGCATTTT. Translated, it gives CASMDRGNQPQHF.

A single count supports this clone. Other DNA sequences of this sample code for an identical CDR3. The V and J genes are TRBV30 and TRBJ1-1, with TRBD1 as a possible D gene (5 bases). This CDR3 is 13 amino acids long. From germline, CDR1 is GTSNPN and CDR2 SVGIG (reference sequence). V was trimmed by 0 bases and J by 3 bases, leaving 8 bases between them. Written as DNA, the CDR3 is TGTGCCTGGAGTGTACGGGGGTACACTGAAGCTTTCTTT. Its translation: CAWSVRGYTEAFF.